Below, 8 T cell receptor beta chains from the same sample are listed, as sequenced in a study of identical twins. From the 5' RACE reads, TCRdb called clonotypes with MiXCR, one entry per CDR3 protein. The data contain approximately 1.8 million distinct CDR3 sequences, 32% of them singletons. The sequencing sample was made of cord blood. These TCRs come from a newborn girl in good health.

The chain is built from TRBV20-1 and TRBJ2-1, with 9 bases lining up with TRBD2. The CDR3 sequence is 17 residues long. The V gene's germline CDR1 is DFQATT and CDR2 SNEGSKA (reference sequence). J was trimmed by 4 bases and V by 3 bases; bases with no gene match: 13. CDR3 region: CSASPLVSGRIYNEQFF. Written as DNA, the CDR3 is TGCAGTGCTAGTCCGTTGGTAAGCGGGAGGATATACAATGAGCAGTTCTTC.

A word on this clonotype: Relative to the germline gene, one junction end is altered; a read error may explain this. The chain couples TRBV28 to TRBJ1-2; 8 bases are shared with TRBD1. CDR1 and CDR2 from the germline V gene are MDHEN and SYDVKM. The CDR3 is 14 amino acids. The CDR3 region has the DNA TGTGCCGGCAGTTTGACCGACAGGGGATATGGCTACACCTTC. Its translation is CAGSLTDRGYGYTF.

The chain recombines TRBV6-2 or TRBV6-3 with TRBJ2-3; TRBD2 matches 9 bases. After removal of 5 bases from V and 12 bases from J, the junction contained 3 bases not matched to a gene. CDR1 is MNHEY and CDR2 is SVGEGT in the germline V gene. CDR3 length: 11 residues. Here the CDR3 reads CASSAGTSQYF. The CDR3, as DNA: TGTGCCAGCAGTGCCGGGACTAGCCAGTATTTT.

The J gene is TRBJ2-4, the V gene TRBV4-2; 11 nucleotides line up with TRBD2. The closer fit of TRBJ2-5 to the DNA end suggests the J call may be wrong. The germline V gene encodes CDR1 LGHNA and CDR2 YNFKEQ. The CDR3 has 16 residues. The chain's CDR3 is CASSNGLAGLQETQYF. CDR3 coding DNA: TGTGCCAGCAGCAACGGACTAGCGGGTCTACAAGAGACCCAGTACTTC.

This clonotype was picked up a small number of times. The CDR3 sequence: CSANLPYNEQFF. The CDR3 coding sequence is TGCAGTGCTAACTTGCCCTACAATGAGCAGTTCTTC. The chain combines TRBV20-1 with TRBJ2-1, with D uncertain. Trimming took 4 bases from V and 2 from J, leaving 6 bases between them. Germline V gives CDR1 DFQATT, CDR2 SNEGSKA (reference sequence). CDR3 size: 12 residues.

This clonotype has more than one count but fewer than ten. The J gene is TRBJ2-7, the V gene TRBV2; D may match TRBD1 or TRBD2 (7 bases each). Germline CDR1 SNHLY, CDR2 FYNNEI. V gave up 4 bases and J gave up 2 bases, with 21 bases separating them. The CDR3 runs 17 residues. CDR3: CASSGNRGTAGTYEQYF. CDR3 DNA sequence: TGTGCCAGCAGTGGAAACAGGGGTACAGCGGGGACCTACGAGCAGTACTTC.

V is TRBV5-6 and J is TRBJ2-1, with 8 bases aligning to TRBD2. There are 15 residues in the CDR3. Trimming cost V 4 bases and J 7 bases; bases outside gene matches: 10. Germline CDR1 and CDR2: SGHDT and YYEEEE. The CDR3 coding sequence is TGTGCCAGCAGCCCCTTCGGGGGGGGGCATAATGAGCAGTTCTTC. Its protein is CASSPFGGGHNEQFF.

This clonotype was counted ten times or more. The V gene is TRBV29-1, the J gene TRBJ2-3, with D hard to call. CDR3 size: 14 residues. Trimming shortened V by 2 bases and J by 1 base, and 10 bases separated the two germline ends. CDR1 SQVTM and CDR2 ANQGSEA come from the germline V gene. DNA for the CDR3: TGCAGCGTTGAAACTCTTACAGGCACAGATACGCAGTATTTT. The encoded protein is CSVETLTGTDTQYF.